This T cell receptor (beta chain) is drawn from a study of T cells after yellow fever vaccination. Study-wide context: The fractions with low cell numbers were processed using SMART-Seq v4 Ultra Low Input.

Overall study findings and caveats: Although the secondary response was weaker, it peaked faster, at day 5 versus 15.

CDR1 is SGHDT and CDR2 is YYEEEE in the germline V gene. V dropped 4 bases and J dropped 3; count of bases not matched to a gene: 5. The length of the CDR3 is 15 residues. In its sample, this clonotype was seen a few times. The antigen is unknown. Template switching with 5'RACE generated the TCR cDNA and added a universal primer site and UMIs. Using its own MiXCR run on the 5' RACE reads, TCRdb lists one record per CDR3 protein. The sample yields approximately 340,000 distinct CDR3 sequences, 8.5% to 9% seen once. The genes are TRBV5-6 and TRBJ2-1; 9 bases are shared with TRBD2. The source of this sequence is a young man who received the YFV17D yellow fever vaccine. The material was PBMCs, obtained on the day of the first yellow fever vaccination. The DNA of the CDR3 is TGTGCCAGCAGCCTAGCGGGGCCCTACTACAATGAGCAGTTCTTC. Translating gives CASSLAGPYYNEQFF. Full variable domain (outside the CDR3, taken from reference TRBV5-6 and TRBJ2-1): DAGVTQSPTHLIKTRGQQVTLRCSPKSGHDTVSWYQQALGQGPQFIFQYYEEEERQRGNFPDRFSGHQFPNYSSELNVNALLLGDSALYLCASSLAGPYYNEQFFGPGTRLTVL.